The source of this TCR beta chain is a study of radiation and T cells in renal cell carcinoma. Study at large: Nephrectomy followed 15 Gy stereotactic body radiation by 4 weeks. Whole-study results and caveats: Top tumor clonotypes rose in blood 2 weeks post-radiation, then contracted. Baseline intratumoral clonotype presence is unknown without pretreatment biopsies.

The time point here: blood 2 weeks post-SBRT. Treatment given: 15 Gy SBRT to primary tumor, nephrectomy 4 weeks later. Serial blood draws occurred at baseline and 2 and 4 weeks post-SBRT. Of note for this clone: What it binds is unknown.

Clones were sequenced by immunoSEQ multiplex PCR, and TCRdb holds only the in-frame ones, with some missing. Of roughly 140,000 clones detected, roughly 87% appear once; the ten largest clones hold roughly 13%. From germline, CDR1 is SGHRS and CDR2 YFSETQ. After removal of 0 bases from V and 10 bases from J, the junction contained 15 bases not matched to a gene. The CDR3 covers 17 residues. The sequence derives from a woman aged 45-65 years with renal cell carcinoma. The starting material was blood, obtained from a patient whose treatment included radiotherapy and nephrectomy. The chain is built from TRBV5-1 and TRBJ2-1; 8 bases map to TRBD2. The CDR3 sequence is CASSLEGRGALNREQFF. The CDR3 DNA sequence: TGCGCCAGCAGCTTGGAAGGGCGGGGGGCCCTTAATCGCGAGCAGTTCTTC.